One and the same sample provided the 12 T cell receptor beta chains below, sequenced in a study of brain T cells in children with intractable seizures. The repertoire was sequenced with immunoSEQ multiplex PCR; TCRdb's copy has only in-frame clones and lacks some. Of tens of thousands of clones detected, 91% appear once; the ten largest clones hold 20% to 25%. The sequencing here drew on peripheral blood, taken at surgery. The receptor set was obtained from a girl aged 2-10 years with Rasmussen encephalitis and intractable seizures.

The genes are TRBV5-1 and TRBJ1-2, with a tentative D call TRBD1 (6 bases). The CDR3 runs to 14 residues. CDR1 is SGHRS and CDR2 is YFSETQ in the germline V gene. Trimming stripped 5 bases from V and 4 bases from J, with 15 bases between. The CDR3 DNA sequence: TGCGCCAGCAGGGTCGGGACAACTACCTATGGCTACACCTTC. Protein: CASRVGTTTYGYTF.

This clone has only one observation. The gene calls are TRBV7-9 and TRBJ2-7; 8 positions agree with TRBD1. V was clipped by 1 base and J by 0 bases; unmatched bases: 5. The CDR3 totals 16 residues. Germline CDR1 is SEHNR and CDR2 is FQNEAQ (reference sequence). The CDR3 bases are TGTGCCAGCAGCTTAGGCCAGACAGGGGACTCCTACGAGCAGTACTTC. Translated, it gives CASSLGQTGDSYEQYF.

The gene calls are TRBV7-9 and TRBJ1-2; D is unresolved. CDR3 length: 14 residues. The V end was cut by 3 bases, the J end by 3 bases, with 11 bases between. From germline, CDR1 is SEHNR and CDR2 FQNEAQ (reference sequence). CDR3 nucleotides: TGTGCCAGCAGCTTTTTTAGGGATGACTATGGCTACACCTTC. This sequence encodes CASSFFRDDYGYTF.

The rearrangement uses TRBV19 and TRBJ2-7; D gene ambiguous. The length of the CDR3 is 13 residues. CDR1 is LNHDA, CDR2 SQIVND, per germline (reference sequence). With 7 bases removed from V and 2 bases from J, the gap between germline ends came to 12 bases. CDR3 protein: CASNNGKTYEQYF. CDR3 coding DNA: TGTGCCAGTAACAACGGAAAGACCTACGAGCAGTACTTC.

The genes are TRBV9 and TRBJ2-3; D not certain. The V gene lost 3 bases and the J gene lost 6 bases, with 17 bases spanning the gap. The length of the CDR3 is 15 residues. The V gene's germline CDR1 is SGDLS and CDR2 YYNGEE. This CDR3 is CASSARVKGRDTQYF. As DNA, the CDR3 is TGTGCCAGCAGCGCCCGCGTTAAAGGCAGGGATACGCAGTATTTT.

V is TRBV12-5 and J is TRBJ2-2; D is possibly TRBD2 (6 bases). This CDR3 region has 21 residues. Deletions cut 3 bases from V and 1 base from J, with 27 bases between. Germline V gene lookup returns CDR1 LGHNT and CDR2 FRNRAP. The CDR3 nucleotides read TGTGCTAGTGGTTTCCCTCCCACGCGGGGTGGGGTAGCGGAGAACACCGGGGAGCTGTTTTTT. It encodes CASGFPPTRGGVAENTGELFF.

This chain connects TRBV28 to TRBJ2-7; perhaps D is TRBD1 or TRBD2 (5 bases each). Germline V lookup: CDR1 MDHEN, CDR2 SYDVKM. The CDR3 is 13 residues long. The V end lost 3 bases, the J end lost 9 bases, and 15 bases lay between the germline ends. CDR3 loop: CASSFESWGTQYF. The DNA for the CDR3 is TGTGCCAGCAGTTTTGAGAGCTGGGGGACGCAGTACTTC. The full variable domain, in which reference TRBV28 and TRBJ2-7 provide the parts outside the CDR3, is DVKVTQSSRYLVKRTGEKVFLECVQDMDHENMFWYRQDPGLGLRLIYFSYDVKMKEKGDIPEGYSVSREKKERFSLILESASTNQTSMYLCASSFESWGTQYFGPGTRLTVT.

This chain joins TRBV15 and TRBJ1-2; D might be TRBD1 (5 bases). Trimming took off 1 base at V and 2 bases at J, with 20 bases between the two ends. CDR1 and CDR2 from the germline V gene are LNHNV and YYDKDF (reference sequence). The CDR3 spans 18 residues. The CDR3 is CATSRGDFNPRGNYGYTF. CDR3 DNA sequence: TGTGCCACCAGCAGAGGGGACTTCAACCCTAGAGGGAACTATGGCTACACCTTC.

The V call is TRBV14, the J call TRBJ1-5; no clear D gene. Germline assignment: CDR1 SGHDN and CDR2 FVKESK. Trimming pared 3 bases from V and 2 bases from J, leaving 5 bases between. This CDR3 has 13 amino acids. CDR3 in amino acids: CASSQEGNQPQHF. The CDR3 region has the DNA TGTGCCAGCAGCCAGGAGGGCAATCAGCCCCAGCATTTT.

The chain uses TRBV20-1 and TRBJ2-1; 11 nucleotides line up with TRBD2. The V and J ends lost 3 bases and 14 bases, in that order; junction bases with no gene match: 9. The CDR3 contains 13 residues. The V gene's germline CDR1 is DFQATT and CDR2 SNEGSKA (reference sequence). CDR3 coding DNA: TGCAGTGCTAGTACGGTAGCGGGAGGGCCTGAGTTCTTC. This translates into CSASTVAGGPEFF.

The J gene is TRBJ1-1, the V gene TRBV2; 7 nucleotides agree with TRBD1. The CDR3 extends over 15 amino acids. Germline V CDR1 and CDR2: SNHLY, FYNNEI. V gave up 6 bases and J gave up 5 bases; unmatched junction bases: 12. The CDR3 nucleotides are TGTGCCAGCAGCTTCAAACAGGGGTACGAGACTGAAGCTTTCTTT. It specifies CASSFKQGYETEAFF.

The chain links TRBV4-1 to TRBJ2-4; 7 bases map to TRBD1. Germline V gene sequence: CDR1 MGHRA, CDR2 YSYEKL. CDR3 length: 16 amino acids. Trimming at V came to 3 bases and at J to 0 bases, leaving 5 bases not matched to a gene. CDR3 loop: CASSHRDSLAKNIQYF. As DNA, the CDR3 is TGCGCCAGCAGCCATCGGGACAGTCTAGCCAAAAACATTCAGTACTTC.